Following are 11 T cell receptor beta chains from one sample sequenced in a study of T cells after yellow fever vaccination. MiXCR, applied by TCRdb to the 5' RACE reads, yields one record per CDR3 protein. Seen here are 450,000 to 550,000 distinct CDR3 sequences, about a fifth observed once, and the top ten hold roughly a sixth. Specimen: PBMCs, collected approximately 22 days after the first yellow fever vaccination. The receptors shown here come from a man younger than 35 who received the YFV17D yellow fever vaccine.

The gene calls are TRBV20-1 and TRBJ2-6; D is possibly TRBD2 (6 bases). Looked up from germline, CDR1 is DFQATT and CDR2 is SNEGSKA (reference sequence). CDR3 size: 16 residues. The chain's CDR3 is CRASGGTQSGANVLTF. CDR3 DNA: TGCAGGGCCTCGGGCGGGACCCAGTCTGGGGCCAACGTCCTGACTTTC.

The chain is built from TRBV11-2 and TRBJ2-7; 8 bases agree with TRBD2. In germline, CDR1 is SGHAT, CDR2 FQNNGV. This CDR3 has 15 residues. V dropped 1 base and J dropped 4; count of bases not matched to a gene: 6. CDR3 protein: CASSLGGTRLYEQYF. CDR3 in DNA: TGTGCCAGCAGCTTAGGGGGGACTAGACTGTACGAGCAGTACTTC. The full variable domain, rest sourced from reference TRBV11-2 and TRBJ2-7, is EAGVAQSPRYKIIEKRQSVAFWCNPISGHATLYWYQQILGQGPKLLIQFQNNGVVDDSQLPKDRFSAERLKGVDSTLKIQPAKLEDSAVYLCASSLGGTRLYEQYFGPGTRLTVT.

The chain carries TRBV6-1 and TRBJ1-1; tentative D call: TRBD1 (6 bases). CDR3 length: 15 amino acids. Germline CDR1 reads MNHNS; CDR2 reads SASEGT. Trimming shortened V by 6 bases and J by 2 bases, and 16 bases separated the two germline ends. CDR3: CASSIAGQQNTEAFF. CDR3 DNA sequence: TGTGCCAGCAGCATAGCCGGACAGCAAAACACTGAAGCTTTCTTT.

There are many counts of this clonotype. The rearrangement uses TRBV5-1 and TRBJ1-6; no clear D gene. The V gene lost 1 base and the J gene lost 5 bases, with 10 bases spanning the gap. The CDR3 has 15 amino acids. The V gene's germline CDR1 is SGHRS and CDR2 YFSETQ. CDR3 in amino acids: CASSLSAVNNSPLHF. The CDR3 DNA follows: TGCGCCAGCAGCTTGTCGGCAGTAAATAATTCACCCCTCCACTTT.

This clonotype showed up just a few times. The rearrangement uses TRBV12-3 or TRBV12-4 and TRBJ2-5; 7 nucleotides match TRBD2. The CDR3 length is 15 residues. The V gene end was trimmed by 4 bases and the J gene end by 2 bases; junction bases not matched to a gene: 7. This CDR3 is CASSSGGTAQETQYF. The CDR3 DNA reads as TGTGCCAGCAGTTCGGGAGGTACGGCTCAAGAGACCCAGTACTTC.

The V call is TRBV5-1, the J call TRBJ1-2; 7 bases map to TRBD1. The CDR3 has 13 amino acids. Per the germline V gene, CDR1 is SGHRS and CDR2 is YFSETQ. The trim removed 4 bases at V and 4 bases at J, leaving 4 bases unmatched. CDR3 amino acids: CASSGDRVYGYTF. DNA of the CDR3: TGCGCCAGCAGCGGTGACAGGGTCTATGGCTACACCTTC.

This clonotype was counted ten times or more. The chain combines TRBV20-1 with TRBJ2-7; D is uncertain. The germline V and J ends were trimmed by 5 bases and 5 bases, with 10 bases remaining between them. This CDR3 has 11 amino acids. Germline CDR1 DFQATT, CDR2 SNEGSKA (reference sequence). The CDR3 here is CSALIGDEQYF. The CDR3 DNA reads as TGCAGTGCTCTAATTGGTGACGAGCAGTACTTC.

This clonotype was observed a handful of times. The chain links TRBV4-3 to TRBJ2-1; D unresolved. Trimming took off 1 base at V and 6 bases at J, with 13 bases between the two ends. CDR3 size: 15 residues. Germline V lookup: CDR1 LGHNA, CDR2 YSLEER. CDR3 coding DNA: TGCGCCAGCAGCCAAGGGGTCTTCGCGTTCAATGAGCAGTTCTTC. Protein product: CASSQGVFAFNEQFF.

This clonotype was found a few times. The chain uses TRBV5-1 and TRBJ2-3; the D is unclear. The CDR3 covers 14 residues. The V end was cut by 4 bases, the J end by 5 bases, with 14 bases between. Germline CDR1 and CDR2: SGHRS and YFSETQ. CDR3 sequence: CASSANSGGDTQYF. The CDR3 DNA reads TGCGCCAGCAGCGCCAACTCCGGCGGAGATACGCAGTATTTT.

In this sample, this clonotype turned up a few times. This chain links TRBV25-1 with TRBJ1-2; 7 bases map to TRBD1. Germline loops: CDR1 MGHDK, CDR2 SYGVNS. The V gene end was trimmed by 1 base and the J gene end by 4 bases; junction bases not matched to a gene: 3. CDR3 size: 14 residues. The CDR3 sequence: CASSESGQIYGYTF. CDR3 DNA: TGTGCCAGCAGTGAATCGGGACAGATCTATGGCTACACCTTC.

The chain uses TRBV6-2 or TRBV6-3 and TRBJ2-7; perhaps TRBD2 as D (5 bases). Germline V gene sequence: CDR1 MNHEY, CDR2 SVGEGT. Trimming removed 5 bases from V and 3 bases from J, with 14 bases in between. This CDR3 has 14 amino acids. CDR3 loop: CASSSQQRYYEQYV. Written as DNA, the CDR3 is TGTGCCAGCAGTAGCCAACAGCGGTACTACGAGCAGTACGTC.